These 12 T cell receptor beta chains share one sample of origin, sequenced in a study of regulatory T cells in long-lasting Graves disease. The time point is: newly diagnosed GD, antithyroid drugs for less than 3 months. PBMC RNA served as the TCR library source. TCR beta libraries were built with iRepertoire HTBI primers and Arm-PCR of CDR3 regions. TCRdb fed the multiplex PCR reads into MiXCR, producing one record per CDR3 protein. The sample contains hundreds of thousands of distinct CDR3 sequences, approximately 13% of which appear only once. The sample was also reused in another study, on T cells in Graves' hyperthyroidism and ophthalmopathy.

This material consisted of peripheral blood mononuclear cells (PBMCs), taken at new diagnosis, from a patient treated with antithyroid drugs. The receptors here all came from a man aged 25-45 years with Graves disease.

This clonotype was recorded at least ten times. The chain has TRBV6-2 or TRBV6-3 and TRBJ2-4; no reliable D call. This CDR3 spans 11 amino acids. Trimming took off 2 bases at V and 5 bases at J, with 1 base between the two ends. Germline V gene sequence: CDR1 MNHEY, CDR2 SVGEGT. As DNA, the CDR3 is TGTGCCAGCAGTTACCAAAACATTCAGTACTTC. This codes for CASSYQNIQYF.

This clonotype occurred many times. The chain joins TRBV6-1 to TRBJ1-1, with 9 bases identical to TRBD1. The V gene end was trimmed by 5 bases and the J gene end by 6 bases; junction bases not matched to a gene: 7. The CDR3 is made up of 14 amino acids. Germline assignment: CDR1 MNHNS and CDR2 SASEGT. CDR3 coding DNA: TGTGCCAGCAGTACCCACAGGGGGCCCCCTGAAGCTTTCTTT. Translating it yields CASSTHRGPPEAFF.

This clonotype came up a few times. This sequence joins TRBV20-1 and TRBJ2-1; D remains unclear. The CDR3 has 17 amino acids. Between the trimmed V and J ends, which lost 0 bases and 0 bases, there was a span of 15 bases. Germline-derived CDR1 and CDR2 are DFQATT and SNEGSKA (reference sequence). The CDR3 DNA reads as TGCAGTGCTAGAGATTACGGCAGGCAAGCCTCCTACAATGAGCAGTTCTTC. Translated: CSARDYGRQASYNEQFF.

The chain uses TRBV5-1 and TRBJ1-4; D remains ambiguous. The CDR3 sequence is 14 residues long. The V and J ends lost 0 bases and 8 bases respectively, with 11 bases between them. Germline values: CDR1 SGHRS, CDR2 YFSETQ. CDR3 in amino acids: CASSLVGEEEKLFF. The CDR3 nucleotides read TGCGCCAGCAGCTTGGTTGGGGAAGAAGAAAAACTGTTTTTT.

V gene TRBV5-1 combines with J gene TRBJ1-6; TRBD1 agrees at 7 bases. V lost 0 bases, J lost 7 bases, and 4 bases stayed unmatched. This CDR3 contains 15 residues. Per germline, CDR1 SGHRS and CDR2 YFSETQ. The CDR3 region has the DNA TGCGCCAGCAGCTTGGGACAGGGTGGGAATTCACCCCTCCACTTT. Its protein is CASSLGQGGNSPLHF.

This clonotype was detected ten times or more. This chain uses TRBV12-3 or TRBV12-4 with TRBJ2-1; 11 bases match TRBD1. The CDR3 extends over 21 amino acids. V lost 5 bases and J lost 7; bases outside the gene matches: 25. CDR3 sequence reads: CASSTLRDRGVAGPRWNEQFF. The CDR3 region has the DNA TGTGCCAGCAGTACCCTCCGGGACAGGGGGGTAGCGGGACCTCGTTGGAATGAGCAGTTCTTC.

This clonotype was found many times. This chain links TRBV12-3 or TRBV12-4 with TRBJ2-1; D tentatively reads TRBD1 or TRBD2 (6 bases each). This CDR3 has 15 residues. Trimming took off 5 bases at V and 2 bases at J, with 13 bases between the two ends. The CDR3 loop reads CASSLRGAPYNEQFF. CDR3 coding DNA: TGTGCCAGCAGTCTGAGGGGGGCCCCCTACAATGAGCAGTTCTTC.

This clonotype occurred many times. The chain has TRBV11-2 and TRBJ2-3; possible D gene TRBD1, 6 bases. Trimming removed 5 bases from V and 1 base from J, with 16 bases in between. Per the germline V gene, CDR1 is SGHAT and CDR2 is FQNNGV. This CDR3 contains 16 residues. The CDR3: CASSPGAGFGTDTQYF. In DNA form, the CDR3 reads TGTGCCAGCAGCCCAGGGGCAGGGTTCGGCACAGATACGCAGTATTTT.

This clonotype appeared many times. This rearrangement joins TRBV7-3 to TRBJ2-2, with a tentative D call TRBD1 (5 bases). V was cut by 3 bases and J by 6 bases, with 8 bases left in between. The CDR3 runs to 13 residues. From germline, CDR1 is SGHTA and CDR2 FQGTGA. The CDR3 DNA follows: TGTGCCAGCAGCTTGCAACAGGCCGGGGAGCTGTTTTTT. Translation gives CASSLQQAGELFF. Filled out from reference TRBV7-3 and TRBJ2-2, the complete variable domain reads GAGVSQTPSNKVTEKGKYVELRCDPISGHTALYWYRQSLGQGPEFLIYFQGTGAADDSGLPNDRFFAVRPEGSVSTLKIQRTERGDSAVYLCASSLQQAGELFFGEGSRLTVL.

This clonotype has at least ten counts. The gene calls are TRBV5-1 and TRBJ1-1; D gene uncertain. The CDR3 has 15 residues. Germline loops: CDR1 SGHRS, CDR2 YFSETQ. V lost 0 bases and J 7 bases, leaving 16 bases between the germline ends. Here the CDR3 reads CASSLEEAGSFEAFF. CDR3 sequence (DNA): TGCGCCAGCAGCTTGGAGGAGGCCGGATCCTTTGAAGCTTTCTTT.

Ten or more counts support this clonotype. The genes are TRBV29-1 and TRBJ2-7; 10 nucleotides line up with TRBD1. CDR1 and CDR2 from the germline V gene are SQVTM and ANQGSEA. CDR3 length: 15 amino acids. V lost 3 bases to trimming and J lost 0 bases; unmatched junction nucleotides: 5. The CDR3 loop reads CSVETGGYGSYEQYF. The CDR3 nucleotides are TGCAGCGTTGAGACAGGGGGCTATGGCTCCTACGAGCAGTACTTC.

In regard to this clonotype: This may arise from a read error, as a much more abundant clone is one base away. This chain uses TRBV7-2 with TRBJ2-3; 13 nucleotides agree with TRBD2. Germline CDR1 reads SGHTA; CDR2 reads FQGNSA. The CDR3 contains 16 residues. CDR3 residues: CASSRGTSGITDTRYF. DNA of the CDR3: TGTGCCAGCAGCCGTGGGACTAGCGGGATCACAGATACGCGGTATTTT.